These 13 T cell receptor beta chains were all obtained from the same sample, sequenced in a study of long-term antiretroviral therapy in people with HIV. At survey level, the immunoSEQ assay was run in its v3.0 version. Using immunoSEQ multiplex PCR, the repertoire was profiled, and TCRdb retains in-frame clones only, with some absent. The repertoire holds approximately 17,000 clones, with 80% to 90% as singletons. The sample in question was unsorted PBMCs, obtained 0.6 years after starting antiretroviral therapy. The origin of the receptors is a woman aged 18-29 years with HIV.

The count of this clone is one. The gene calls are TRBV2 and TRBJ2-2; D is uncertain. The CDR3 runs 13 residues. Germline CDR1 is SNHLY and CDR2 is FYNNEI. V lost 6 bases and J lost 3, with 8 bases in between. In DNA, the CDR3 is TGTGCCAGCAGGGGAAGTTACACCGGGGAGCTGTTTTTT. Translation gives CASRGSYTGELFF.

The chain links TRBV19 to TRBJ1-1; maybe TRBD1 (6 bases). Per the germline V gene, CDR1 is LNHDA and CDR2 is SQIVND (reference sequence). CDR3 length: 13 residues. V shed 3 bases and J shed 8 bases, with 13 bases lying between them. For the CDR3, the DNA is TGTGCCAGTAGTATTGGGGACATCTCCGAAGCTTTCTTT. Encoded protein: CASSIGDISEAFF. Full variable domain (missing parts from reference TRBV19 and TRBJ1-1): DGGITQSPKYLFRKEGQNVTLSCEQNLNHDAMYWYRQDPGQGLRLIYYSQIVNDFQKGDIAEGYSVSREKKESFPLTVTSAQKNPTAFYLCASSIGDISEAFFGQGTRLTVV.

This sequence joins TRBV13 and TRBJ2-1; D is unresolved. This CDR3 contains 19 residues. Trimming left V 3 bases short and J 5 bases short, with 26 bases between. The germline V gene has CDR1 PRHDT and CDR2 FYEKMQ (reference sequence). This chain's CDR3 is CASSFSLRNLYWVNNEQFF. The CDR3 region has the DNA TGTGCCAGCAGCTTTTCTCTCAGAAACCTTTATTGGGTAAACAATGAGCAGTTCTTC. Variable domain in full (rest from reference TRBV13 and TRBJ2-1): AAGVIQSPRHLIKEKRETATLKCYPIPRHDTVYWYQQGPGQDPQFLISFYEKMQSDKGSIPDRFSAQQFSDYHSELNMSSLELGDSALYFCASSFSLRNLYWVNNEQFFGPGTRLTVL.

The chain has TRBV27 and TRBJ2-7, with D perhaps TRBD2 (7 bases). The CDR3 is made up of 14 amino acids. V dropped 3 bases and J dropped 0 bases, with 9 bases sitting between them. Germline CDR1 and CDR2: MNHEY and SMNVEV (reference sequence). CDR3 amino acids: CASSFAGASYEQYF. CDR3 nucleotide sequence: TGTGCCAGCAGTTTTGCGGGGGCCTCCTACGAGCAGTACTTC.

In this sample, this clone turned up a few times. The chain has TRBV6-6 and TRBJ1-3; TRBD1 is a possible D gene (5 bases). CDR1 is MNHNY, CDR2 SVGAGI, per germline (reference sequence). The CDR3 is 13 amino acids. With 8 bases removed from V and 0 bases from J, the gap between germline ends came to 8 bases. This CDR3 is CASGAGSGNTIYF. CDR3 nucleotides: TGTGCCAGCGGGGCGGGCTCTGGAAACACCATATATTTT.

The chain couples TRBV27 to TRBJ2-7; unclear D gene. The CDR3 has 12 amino acids. Germline-derived CDR1 and CDR2 are MNHEY and SMNVEV (reference sequence). The germline V and J ends were trimmed by 7 bases and 3 bases, with 10 bases remaining between them. The CDR3 is CASTSPNYEQYF. In nucleotides, the CDR3 is TGTGCCAGCACCTCTCCAAACTACGAGCAGTACTTC.

The chain combines TRBV18 with TRBJ2-7; D remains unclear. This CDR3 region has 12 residues. With 6 bases removed from V and 0 bases from J, the gap between germline ends came to 6 bases. Per germline, CDR1 KGHSH and CDR2 LQKENI. CDR3: CASSPDSYEQYF. For the CDR3, the DNA is TGTGCCAGCTCCCCTGACTCCTACGAGCAGTACTTC.

The DNA for the CDR3 is TGTGCCAGCAGACGCGGACAGAACACCGGGGAGCTGTTTTTT. This gives the protein CASRRGQNTGELFF. V and J are TRBV6-6 and TRBJ2-2, with D possibly TRBD1 on 5 matching bases. The V gene lost 6 bases and the J gene lost 1 base, with 9 bases spanning the gap. The CDR3 loop spans 14 amino acids. Germline CDR1 is MNHNY and CDR2 is SVGAGI (reference sequence).

The chain links TRBV4-1 to TRBJ2-2; 7 bases are a match to TRBD1. V was clipped by 3 bases and J by 4 bases; unmatched bases: 11. The CDR3 loop spans 17 amino acids. Germline V CDR1 and CDR2: MGHRA, YSYEKL. The CDR3 region is CASSQDQTGRATGELFF. DNA for the CDR3: TGCGCCAGCAGCCAGGACCAGACAGGGCGCGCCACCGGGGAGCTGTTTTTT.

The gene calls are TRBV18 and TRBJ2-1; 12 nucleotides line up with TRBD2. This CDR3 spans 16 amino acids. Unmatched junction bases numbered 9, after V lost 2 bases and J lost 10 bases. Per germline, CDR1 KGHSH and CDR2 LQKENI. For the CDR3, the DNA is TGTGCCAGCTCACCAAACTCGGGACTAGCGGGTATCGAGCAGTTCTTC. This codes for CASSPNSGLAGIEQFF.

This clone has a single count. The V gene is TRBV15, the J gene TRBJ2-3; D tentatively reads TRBD1 or TRBD2 (6 bases each). Germline V gene lookup returns CDR1 LNHNV and CDR2 YYDKDF (reference sequence). This CDR3 comprises 15 residues. V was clipped by 1 base and J by 2 bases, with 10 bases between them. The CDR3 bases are TGTGCCACCAGCAGAGTGGGGGGCCCCACAGATACGCAGTATTTT. Translating gives CATSRVGGPTDTQYF.

The rearrangement links TRBV7-3 to TRBJ2-3; 7 bases agree with TRBD2. This CDR3 is 13 amino acids long. Germline V lookup: CDR1 SGHTA, CDR2 FQGTGA. Trimming took 6 bases from V and 6 from J; bases not matched to a gene: 6. The CDR3 spells CASRSGAGDTQYF. DNA of the CDR3: TGTGCCAGCAGAAGCGGGGCAGGGGATACGCAGTATTTT.

This sequence joins TRBV5-1 and TRBJ2-2, with unresolved D. This CDR3 contains 17 residues. Germline lookup yields CDR1 SGHRS and CDR2 YFSETQ. Between the trimmed V and J ends, which lost 5 bases and 6 bases, there was a span of 23 bases. In nucleotides, the CDR3 is TGCGCCAGCAGTGAAGGGATTTCGACCAGCTTGGCCGGGGAGCTGTTTTTT. Protein product: CASSEGISTSLAGELFF.